The 25 T cell receptor beta chains below come from one sample, sequenced in a study of shared clonotypes between healthy human individuals. The method was immunoSEQ multiplex PCR; TCRdb's version includes in-frame clones alone and lacks a portion of them. This table has roughly 1,000,000 clones, around 82% appearing once. The sequenced sample was memory CD4+ T cells from PBMCs. The subset was: CD45RA-negative fraction. These TCRs come from a man younger than 35 in good health. Some clones in this sample may be carry-over from other donors' samples.

DNA for the CDR3: TGTGCCAGCAGCTTAGTCGGACAGGAGCAGTACTTC. It is translated as CASSLVGQEQYF. The chain combines TRBV7-3 with TRBJ2-7; tentatively, D is TRBD1 (6 bases). The CDR3 consists of 12 residues. CDR1 is SGHTA and CDR2 is FQGTGA in the germline V gene. V was shortened by 2 bases and J by 7 bases, with 9 bases between the two germline ends.

This clone came up a few times. V gene TRBV7-6 combines with J gene TRBJ2-5; D is possibly TRBD1 (5 bases). The germline gives CDR1 SGHVS, CDR2 FNYEAQ. Deletions cut 5 bases from V and 1 base from J, with 14 bases between. The CDR3 is 15 residues long. The CDR3 DNA reads TGTGCCAGCAGCGTCCTAGGTGGGGCCCAAGAGACCCAGTACTTC. Translation: CASSVLGGAQETQYF. The variable domain in full, completed from reference TRBV7-6 and TRBJ2-5, reads GAGVSQSPRYKVTKRGQDVALRCDPISGHVSLYWYRQALGQGPEFLTYFNYEAQQDKSGLPNDRFSAERPEGSISTLTIQRTEQRDSAMYRCASSVLGGAQETQYFGPGTRLLVL.

This rearrangement joins TRBV7-2 to TRBJ1-2; tentative D call: TRBD1 (5 bases). Trimming shortened V by 1 base and J by 7 bases, and 19 bases separated the two germline ends. The CDR3 loop spans 16 amino acids. The germline V gene has CDR1 SGHTA and CDR2 FQGNSA. The CDR3 region is CASSLDHRRTQSGYTF. In DNA, the CDR3 is TGTGCCAGCAGCTTAGATCACAGGAGAACCCAAAGTGGCTACACCTTC.

The J gene is TRBJ2-1, the V gene TRBV28; D unresolved. The V end was cut by 6 bases, the J end by 0 bases, with 15 bases between. Germline V gene data show CDR1 as MDHEN and CDR2 as SYDVKM. The CDR3 totals 16 residues. The CDR3 nucleotides read TGTGCCAGCAGCAGCGTAAAGGCTAGCTCCTACAATGAGCAGTTCTTC. Protein sequence: CASSSVKASSYNEQFF.

This clone was observed once. The chain combines TRBV4-1 with TRBJ1-6, with a tentative D call TRBD1 (5 bases). Trimming stripped 0 bases from V and 7 bases from J, with 13 bases between. Germline V lookup: CDR1 MGHRA, CDR2 YSYEKL. The CDR3 has 16 residues. In DNA form, the CDR3 reads TGCGCCAGCAGCCAAGATGGGACCCCCGGGAATTCACCCCTCCACTTT. This translates into CASSQDGTPGNSPLHF.

About this clone: The sample holds other DNA sequences that translate to the same CDR3. The chain combines TRBV18 with TRBJ2-7, with D perhaps TRBD1 or TRBD2 (5 bases each). The V gene's germline CDR1 is KGHSH and CDR2 LQKENI. There are 14 residues in the CDR3. V was shortened by 3 bases and J by 2 bases, with 11 bases between the two germline ends. The CDR3 region has the DNA TGTGCCAGCTCACCGGGACGGGCGACCTACGAGCAGTACTTC. This encodes CASSPGRATYEQYF.

This sequence joins TRBV7-9 and TRBJ1-2; D is uncertain. The CDR3 is made up of 12 amino acids. Trimming pared 4 bases from V and 2 bases from J, leaving 5 bases between. CDR1 and CDR2 (germline): SEHNR, FQNEAQ (reference sequence). DNA of the CDR3: TGTGCCAGCAGCTCCAAAAACTATGGCTACACCTTC. This codes for CASSSKNYGYTF.

The rearrangement joins TRBV20-1 to TRBJ2-1; 8 positions agree with TRBD1. This CDR3 has 11 amino acids. V lost 3 bases and J lost 14; bases outside the gene matches: 6. From germline, CDR1 is DFQATT and CDR2 SNEGSKA (reference sequence). The CDR3 DNA reads TGCAGTGCTAGCTCCAGGGGGCGCAAGTTCTTC. This sequence encodes CSASSRGRKFF.

The chain couples TRBV28 to TRBJ2-1, with 7 nucleotides matching TRBD2. CDR1 and CDR2 (germline): MDHEN, SYDVKM. This CDR3 has 15 residues. Trimming took 5 bases from V and 8 from J; bases not matched to a gene: 12. The DNA for the CDR3 is TGTGCCAGCAGTCGTGGGGGAGGGACGTTGGATGAGCAGTTCTTC. Translation: CASSRGGGTLDEQFF.

The chain uses TRBV19 and TRBJ1-2; D gene ambiguous. Germline V gene sequence: CDR1 LNHDA, CDR2 SQIVND (reference sequence). V shed 5 bases and J shed 4 bases, with 14 bases lying between them. This CDR3 contains 14 residues. CDR3 nucleotide sequence: TGTGCCAGTAGTCCAAGCCCCCAGGCCTATGGCTACACCTTC. This gives the protein CASSPSPQAYGYTF.

The rearrangement joins TRBV6-5 to TRBJ2-3, with 7 bases identical to TRBD1. The CDR3 consists of 14 residues. Germline trimming cut 6 bases from V and 2 bases from J; bases unmatched to any gene: 5. CDR1 is MNHEY and CDR2 is SVGAGI in the germline V gene. The CDR3 protein is CASRTGVNTDTQYF. The CDR3 DNA reads TGTGCCAGCAGAACAGGGGTTAACACAGATACGCAGTATTTT.

The genes are TRBV4-3 and TRBJ1-1; no clear D gene. CDR3 length: 14 residues. Germline CDR1 LGHNA, CDR2 YSLEER. V was shortened by 2 bases and J by 2 bases, with 9 bases between the two germline ends. CDR3 region: CASSQTDLNTEAFF. CDR3 nucleotides: TGCGCCAGCAGCCAAACGGACCTCAACACTGAAGCTTTCTTT.

On this clone: Given a much more abundant clone one base away, this may be a read error. This chain joins TRBV6-5 and TRBJ2-7; maybe TRBD2 (6 bases). CDR1 MNHEY and CDR2 SVGAGI come from the germline V gene. The CDR3 runs to 13 residues. Between the trimmed V and J ends, which lost 6 bases and 3 bases, there was a span of 12 bases. This chain's CDR3 is CASSPVGGYEQYF. In DNA, the CDR3 is TGTGCCAGCAGCCCTGTGGGGGGCTACGAGCAGTACTTC.

The chain joins TRBV27 to TRBJ2-2, with TRBD2 matching over 10 bases. Losses at the gene ends were 3 bases for V and 6 bases for J; bases not matched to a gene: 7. Germline loops: CDR1 MNHEY, CDR2 SMNVEV (reference sequence). The length of the CDR3 is 16 residues. CDR3 sequence reads: CASSFLAAGGAGELFF. DNA of the CDR3: TGTGCCAGCAGTTTCCTAGCAGCGGGAGGGGCCGGGGAGCTGTTTTTT.

CDR3 in amino acids: CASRGDIAGAYNEQFF. DNA for the CDR3: TGCGCCAGCAGAGGGGATATAGCGGGAGCCTACAATGAGCAGTTCTTC. V is TRBV5-1 and J is TRBJ2-1, with 9 bases that match TRBD2. The CDR3 spans 16 residues. The V gene end was trimmed by 5 bases and the J gene end by 2 bases; junction bases not matched to a gene: 8. Germline assignment: CDR1 SGHRS and CDR2 YFSETQ.

The V call is TRBV7-2, the J call TRBJ2-7; D is possibly TRBD2 (6 bases). Germline assignment: CDR1 SGHTA and CDR2 FQGNSA. The length of the CDR3 is 15 residues. V was clipped by 1 base and J by 3 bases, with 13 bases between them. The CDR3 nucleotides are TGTGCCAGCAGCTTAGTTACGGGAGCCTACTACGAGCAGTACTTC. Protein sequence: CASSLVTGAYYEQYF. The full variable domain, rest sourced from reference TRBV7-2 and TRBJ2-7, is GAGVSQSPSNKVTEKGKDVELRCDPISGHTALYWYRQSLGQGLEFLIYFQGNSAPDKSGLPSDRFSAERTGGSVSTLTIQRTQQEDSAVYLCASSLVTGAYYEQYFGPGTRLTVT.

The CDR3: CASSPYRESYEQYF. DNA for the CDR3: TGCGCCAGCAGCCCGTACAGGGAATCCTACGAGCAGTACTTC. This chain connects TRBV4-1 to TRBJ2-7, with D perhaps TRBD1 (6 bases). V lost 4 bases and J lost 1, with 11 bases in between. This CDR3 has 14 residues. Germline V CDR1 and CDR2: MGHRA, YSYEKL.

The chain couples TRBV7-9 to TRBJ1-5, with D hard to call. The CDR3 covers 14 residues. Germline V CDR1 and CDR2: SEHNR, FQNEAQ (reference sequence). Trimming shortened V by 8 bases and J by 1 base, and 12 bases separated the two germline ends. In DNA form, the CDR3 reads TGTGCCAGCTCCCGGGAGGGAAGCAATCAGCCCCAGCATTTT. Its translation is CASSREGSNQPQHF. The whole variable domain, filled in from reference TRBV7-9 and TRBJ1-5, reads DTGVSQNPRHKITKRGQNVTFRCDPISEHNRLYWYRQTLGQGPEFLTYFQNEAQLEKSRLLSDRFSAERPKGSFSTLEIQRTEQGDSAMYLCASSREGSNQPQHFGDGTRLSIL.

The chain combines TRBV10-2 with TRBJ1-1; possible D gene TRBD1, 6 bases. Germline V CDR1 and CDR2: WSHSY, SAAADI. There are 13 residues in the CDR3. Trimming shortened V by 7 bases and J by 0 bases, and 9 bases separated the two germline ends. CDR3 sequence: CASNRAMNTEAFF. In DNA, the CDR3 is TGCGCCAGCAACAGGGCCATGAACACTGAAGCTTTCTTT.

The chain couples TRBV6-4 to TRBJ1-5; the D gene is possibly TRBD1 (5 bases). The CDR3 is 14 residues long. Germline V gene sequence: CDR1 MRHNA, CDR2 SNTAGT. Trimming removed 7 bases from V and 3 bases from J, with 13 bases in between. CDR3: CASTQGLNNQPQHF. CDR3 nucleotides: TGTGCCAGCACTCAGGGTCTGAACAATCAGCCCCAGCATTTT.

This sequence joins TRBV27 and TRBJ1-1; 8 bases map to TRBD1. CDR1 and CDR2 from the germline V gene are MNHEY and SMNVEV (reference sequence). With V trimmed by 5 bases and J by 1 base, 6 bases remained unmatched. The CDR3 is 15 amino acids. This CDR3 reads CASSPRTGSNTEAFF. In DNA form, the CDR3 reads TGTGCCAGCAGTCCAAGGACAGGGTCGAACACTGAAGCTTTCTTT.

The chain couples TRBV15 to TRBJ1-2; TRBD1 matches at 8 bases. V dropped 0 bases and J dropped 2; count of bases not matched to a gene: 2. The CDR3 is 15 amino acids. Germline V gives CDR1 LNHNV, CDR2 YYDKDF (reference sequence). CDR3 bases: TGTGCCACCAGCAGAGACAGGGGGCGGAACTATGGCTACACCTTC. Its protein product is CATSRDRGRNYGYTF.

This clone has only a few counts. The chain combines TRBV6-1 with TRBJ1-2; D may be TRBD1 (5 bases). V was trimmed by 6 bases and J by 3 bases, leaving 17 bases between them. CDR1 MNHNS and CDR2 SASEGT come from the germline V gene. There are 15 residues in the CDR3. The CDR3 here is CASRLSPTVDYGYTF. CDR3 in DNA: TGTGCCAGCAGACTCAGCCCGACAGTTGACTATGGCTACACCTTC.

The rearrangement uses TRBV9 and TRBJ2-2; 8 bases line up with TRBD2. This CDR3 region has 16 residues. CDR1 is SGDLS and CDR2 is YYNGEE in the germline V gene. The trim removed 0 bases at V and 3 bases at J, leaving 4 bases unmatched. In nucleotides, the CDR3 is TGTGCCAGCAGCGTAGATAGCGGGACATACACCGGGGAGCTGTTTTTT. Protein sequence: CASSVDSGTYTGELFF. Looking up the rest from reference TRBV9 and TRBJ2-2 gives the full variable domain: DSGVTQTPKHLITATGQRVTLRCSPRSGDLSVYWYQQSLDQGLQFLIQYYNGEERAKGNILERFSAQQFPDLHSELNLSSLELGDSALYFCASSVDSGTYTGELFFGEGSRLTVL.

The chain recombines TRBV7-9 with TRBJ1-1, with TRBD1 as a possible D gene (5 bases). Germline V gene data show CDR1 as SEHNR and CDR2 as FQNEAQ (reference sequence). The CDR3 consists of 12 residues. Deletions cut 0 bases from V and 10 bases from J, with 9 bases between. In DNA form, the CDR3 reads TGTGCCAGCAGCTTAGCCGGGGCCCGAGCTTTCTTT. Translation: CASSLAGARAFF.